These 2 T cell receptor beta chains were sequenced from one sample in a study of control samples from healthy donors and cancer patients. The method was immunoSEQ multiplex PCR; TCRdb's version includes in-frame clones alone and lacks a portion of them. The repertoire consists of approximately 140,000 clones, with over 85% occurring once and the leading ten covering 5% to 7%. Sequencing was performed on blood. The source of these receptors is a man between 18 and 35 years old in good health.

This rearrangement joins TRBV29-1 to TRBJ1-1, with D possibly being TRBD1 (6 bases). The CDR3 is made up of 12 amino acids. Germline CDR1 and CDR2: SQVTM and ANQGSEA. Trimming took off 6 bases at V and 6 bases at J, with 14 bases between the two ends. In DNA, the CDR3 is TGCAGCGTCGTGGGGGGCCAACCTGAAGCTTTCTTT. It translates to CSVVGGQPEAFF.

V is TRBV30 and J is TRBJ2-2; maybe TRBD1 (5 bases). Between the trimmed V and J ends, which lost 8 bases and 5 bases, there was a span of 18 bases. Germline-derived CDR1 and CDR2 are GTSNPN and SVGIG (reference sequence). CDR3 length: 14 amino acids. This chain's CDR3 is CAQARHRTTGELFF. In DNA form, the CDR3 reads TGTGCCCAAGCACGACACAGGACAACCGGGGAGCTGTTTTTT.